This is a list of T cell receptor beta chains from one sample in a study of T cell responses to AZD1222 COVID-19 vaccine. Data came from immunoSEQ multiplex PCR; TCRdb stores just in-frame clones and leaves some out. The data hold roughly 130,000 clones, with roughly 85% observed a single time. The sequencing used peripheral blood, collected on day 0 of MenACWY control vaccination. The receptors shown here come from an adult in good health. CDR3s leave out the opening cysteine and the closing phenylalanine or tryptophan. The D gene is left open where the match is weak. The size field is filled for only some rows; it gives once, few, many or a size class.

size,V,J,D,length,CDR3
NA,TRBV21-1,TRBJ1-1,NA,11,ASSKTTGCIAF
NA,TRBV25-1,TRBJ1-2,NA,11,ASSEAGAYGYT
NA,TRBV28,TRBJ1-1,NA,12,ASSLSQELTEAF
few,TRBV6-4,TRBJ2-3,NA,11,ASSTDYTDTQY
NA,TRBV28,TRBJ2-7,TRBD1,12,ASRTGTGNYEQY
NA,TRBV5-4,TRBJ2-7,NA,11,ASSLTLNYEQY
NA,TRBV9,TRBJ2-1,NA,12,ASSPLPGDNEQF
NA,TRBV28,TRBJ2-3,TRBD2,16,ASTSRKRLAGGTDTQY
NA,TRBV18,TRBJ1-4,NA,12,AGSPGHPNEKLF
NA,TRBV7-6,TRBJ1-3,NA,14,ASSLKHQGAGNTIY
NA,TRBV24-1,TRBJ2-1,NA,14,ATSDWVGGSYNEQF
NA,TRBV27,TRBJ2-3,NA,13,ASSDYAGFTDTQY
once,TRBV28,TRBJ2-5,TRBD2,12,ASSWTSGIETQY
NA,TRBV18,TRBJ2-7,NA,16,ASSPRQGKIQLTYEQY
NA,TRBV2,TRBJ1-5,TRBD1,16,ASEFTPAAGGEGQPQH
NA,TRBV19,TRBJ1-2,TRBD1,15,ASSILLQGQGIRGYT
NA,TRBV5-4,TRBJ1-3,NA,13,ASSVGQNSGNTIY
NA,TRBV5-1,TRBJ2-1,TRBD2,14,ARVPCSGLVLKEQF
NA,TRBV9,TRBJ2-1,TRBD2,13,ASSVSSGHYNEQF
once,TRBV5-1,TRBJ2-7,TRBD2,12,ASSGGLAVDEQY
NA,TRBV19,TRBJ2-5,TRBD1,11,ASSPGTGSTQY
NA,TRBV11-2,TRBJ1-6,TRBD1,14,ASSQTTGTYNSPLH
once,TRBV18,TRBJ2-5,TRBD1,15,ASSPYPGQGYLETQY
NA,TRBV30,TRBJ1-4,TRBD1,11,AWSTGGGEKLF
few,TRBV24-1,TRBJ2-1,NA,12,ATSGFNILRGQF
NA,TRBV12-3/TRBV12-4,TRBJ2-7,NA,9,ASSSLGEQY
NA,TRBV27,TRBJ1-3,NA,12,ASSRLGSGNTIY
NA,TRBV2,TRBJ2-5,TRBD2,13,ASSFKRGTQETQY
NA,TRBV27,TRBJ2-7,TRBD2,11,ASSLSGAYEQY
NA,TRBV6-5,TRBJ1-5,NA,14,ASSYSPPEGNQPQH
once,TRBV6-5,TRBJ2-4,TRBD1,12,ASSYRTGRDIQY
NA,TRBV7-9,TRBJ2-5,NA,11,ASRRGATETQY
NA,TRBV10-2,TRBJ1-5,NA,11,ASSESGGQPQH
NA,TRBV6-5,TRBJ2-7,TRBD1,12,ASSYETGTYEQY
NA,TRBV27,TRBJ2-7,TRBD1,11,ASSLTGGDEQY
NA,TRBV15,TRBJ2-7,NA,12,ATSGDSAAYEQY
NA,TRBV7-9,TRBJ1-3,TRBD1,14,ASSLRTGDSGNTIY
once,TRBV7-3,TRBJ2-5,NA,11,ASSFGAGETQY
NA,TRBV12-3/TRBV12-4,TRBJ2-7,NA,10,ASSFGAYEQY
NA,TRBV28,TRBJ2-7,TRBD2,12,ASRRGEISYEQY
NA,TRBV28,TRBJ2-7,TRBD2,12,ASSFPSGGYEQY
NA,TRBV28,TRBJ1-2,NA,10,ASSPHSSGYT
NA,TRBV5-1,TRBJ1-2,NA,13,ASSLNPRWASGYT
once,TRBV7-2,TRBJ2-7,TRBD2,13,ASSSLSSGSNEQY
NA,TRBV2,TRBJ1-1,NA,13,ASRAGYTMNTEAF
NA,TRBV11-2,TRBJ2-1,TRBD2,13,ASSLGGRAGNEQF
few,TRBV5-4,TRBJ1-2,NA,13,ASSLAQGTRNGYT
few,TRBV27,TRBJ2-7,NA,14,ASSKLSGMETYEQY
once,TRBV7-2,TRBJ2-3,NA,13,ASSLASARTDTQY
NA,TRBV5-1,TRBJ2-2,TRBD1,14,ASRSTGAANTGELF
NA,TRBV27,TRBJ2-3,NA,10,ASSLGRDTQY
once,TRBV2,TRBJ1-1,TRBD1,12,ASSGDRGGTEAF
NA,TRBV3-1/TRBV3-2,TRBJ1-1,NA,11,ASSQDLPRKAF
NA,TRBV6-5,TRBJ2-1,NA,10,ASTGDYNEQF
once,TRBV20-1,TRBJ1-1,NA,10,SASFKNTEAF